This TCR beta chain was recovered during a study of T cells expressing NK-cell markers. Looking at the study overall: Researchers got TCR beta repertoires out of sorted CD3+CD56+NKG2C+, CD3+CD56+NKG2C- and CD3+CD56-NKG2C+ T cells. Within the sequenced cohort of eight donors, seven exhibited HCMV seropositivity and one was seronegative. Study-wide results and caveats: Whether expanded NKG2C+ T cell clones were HCMV specific stayed uncertain. Also leading the CD3+CD56-NKG2C+ fraction in several donors were these clonotypes.

The CDR3 extends over 15 amino acids. Germline values: CDR1 SGHRS, CDR2 YFSETQ. TCRdb reanalyzed the 5' RACE reads and collapses them to one entry per CDR3 protein, without DNA. Here the sample table reports 400,000 to 550,000 distinct CDR3 sequences. As for this clonotype: Its cognate antigen is unknown.

The material sequenced was blood T cells: a sorted CD56 or NKG2C T cell subset, CD4+ or CD8+ T cells, or bulk PBMC T cells (not recorded which). This sequence joins TRBV5-1 and TRBJ1-5; TCRdb gives TRBD1 as the D gene, but with no DNA this cannot be confirmed. The receptor's source is a woman between 18 and 70 years old in good health. The CDR3 protein is CAGSLVGASNQPQHF.